This TCR beta chain was identified in a study of T cells in Graves' hyperthyroidism and ophthalmopathy (dated by TCRdb to between 2017 and 2020). Concerning the study at large: Peripheral blood samples were taken at initial diagnosis, before any treatment was given. To identify TCR V-J signatures that set the groups apart, the researchers used a discovery cohort of 95 to 100 patients, made up of under 50 with Graves' ophthalmopathy and 57 with stable Graves' hyperthyroidism. Prospective prediction of ophthalmopathy was tested in an independent validation cohort of some 19 hyperthyroidism patients and approximately 17 patients who later progressed to ophthalmopathy. For training and testing, the 80 to 100 patients in the discovery cohort were randomly divided in a 7:3 ratio. Thyroid tissue and blood T-cell repertoires from more than five Graves' hyperthyroidism patients were also compared in the study. After sampling, hyperthyroidism patients received methimazole starting at 30 mg daily, and ophthalmopathy patients received high-dose intravenous methylprednisolone. The paper reports TCR Vbeta CDR3 sequencing of about 140 peripheral blood samples: 43 ophthalmopathy, fewer than 80 hyperthyroidism and roughly 17 progressor patients.

The germline V gene sets CDR1 to KGHSH and CDR2 to LQKENI. The CDR3 numbers 14 residues from cysteine through phenylalanine. CDR3 DNA is the only sequence kept; it has 42 bases, read in frame from the first base. V is pared back by 2 bases and J by 2 bases, with 8 bases lying between the germline termini. The research as a whole found: Sample size was not statistically predetermined, and blinding of investigators to group allocation was not performed. In cross-validation, a model built on a 13 V-J signature told ophthalmopathy apart from stable hyperthyroidism with 85% to 90% sensitivity and about 81% specificity, and in testing the same model reached 80%/75%. In validation, the model predicted progression to ophthalmopathy a median of about 6.5 months before onset, with about 64% sensitivity and just under 75% specificity. Most expanded thyroid clonotypes (frequency above 0.001) were also found in blood, which suggests that blood repertoires may mirror thyroid immune responses.

This clonotype has a count of ten or more. There is no known antigen for this receptor. No base-level quality is on record; no much larger clone is a single base apart. A patient counted as having stable Graves' hyperthyroidism if no progression to ophthalmopathy occurred over 18 months of follow-up. Hyperthyroidism patients were newly diagnosed, had a disease duration of under 2 months, and were aged 18 to 65 years. Any patient with an uncontrolled infection, another autoimmune disease, pregnancy or lactation was excluded. Clinical symptoms, serum thyroxine and TRAb, thyroid ultrasound, and orbital computed tomography formed the basis for the diagnoses. PBMCs were isolated from about 10 ml of fresh peripheral blood by Ficoll-Paque density gradient centrifugation. Trizol reagent was used to extract total RNA, and RNA quality was then checked on an Agilent 2100 Bioanalyzer. The TCR beta CDR3 regions were amplified from RNA transcripts. The TCR CDR3 was subjected to a first round of RT-PCR using the HTBI primer set and the Qiagen OneStep RT-PCR kit. A second multiplex PCR round built the libraries, followed by size selection and purification. Sequencing of the libraries was done on an Illumina HiSeq2000 using paired-end 100 bp reads. The authors' pipeline ran thus. Raw data were processed with SOAPnuke, discarding reads with adapters, uncalled bases, mean Phred below 15, or no exact constant-primer or identifier match. High-quality paired reads were merged with COPE v1.2.5, and unique nucleotide sequences were defined as clonotypes. MiTCR v1.1 was used to align the clonotypes against IMGT TRBV, TRBD and TRBJ reference segments. The analysis included only V-J combinations with a frequency above 0.0001, which together covered roughly 99% of the repertoires. The TCS score was defined as F50 (clonal expansion) divided by E x V (chaos), with BLOSUM62-based TCRdist calculated between CDR3 peptides within each V-J. Welch's t-statistics and random forest reduced some 510 V-J features to roughly 13, which were used in a naive Bayes classifier (R e1071). TCRdb trimmed the raw reads at Q25, called clones with MiXCR and kept productive beta chains. Rows are combined by CDR3 protein, so each entry shows the most common genes and DNA. The V and J calls reflect TCRdb's pipeline rather than the authors' work. The sample contains about 700,000 distinct CDR3 sequences, 14% of them found a single time. The top ten clones comprise roughly 10% of the sample.

The chain is encoded by TRBV18 joined to TRBJ2-3; the D gene assignment is ambiguous. Sequenced: blood. This clonotype was sampled from a woman aged 18-35 years with Graves' hyperthyroidism. The CDR3 protein is CASSPRQVTDTQYF. The DNA reads as follows: TGTGCCAGCTCACCAAGGCAGGTCACAGATACGCAGTATTTT. The CDR3, completed at both ends by the reference TRBV18 and TRBJ2-3 genes, gives the full variable domain NAGVMQNPRHLVRRRGQEARLRCSPMKGHSHVYWYRQLPEEGLKFMVYLQKENIIDESGMPKERFSAEFPKEGPSILRIQQVVRGDSAAYFCASSPRQVTDTQYFGPGTRLTVL.